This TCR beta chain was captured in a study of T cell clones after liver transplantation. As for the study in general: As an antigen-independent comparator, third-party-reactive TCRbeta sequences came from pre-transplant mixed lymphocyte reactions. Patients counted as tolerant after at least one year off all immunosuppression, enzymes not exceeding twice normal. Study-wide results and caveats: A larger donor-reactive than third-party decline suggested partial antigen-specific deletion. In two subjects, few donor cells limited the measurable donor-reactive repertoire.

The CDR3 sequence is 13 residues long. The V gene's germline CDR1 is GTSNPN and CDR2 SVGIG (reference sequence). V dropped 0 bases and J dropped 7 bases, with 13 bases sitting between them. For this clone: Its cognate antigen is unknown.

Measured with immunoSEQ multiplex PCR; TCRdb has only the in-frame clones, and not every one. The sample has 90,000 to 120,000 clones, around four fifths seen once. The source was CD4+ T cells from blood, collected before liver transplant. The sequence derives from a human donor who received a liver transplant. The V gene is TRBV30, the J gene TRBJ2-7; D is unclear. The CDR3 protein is CAWSVLYSLEQYF. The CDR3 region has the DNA TGTGCCTGGAGTGTATTATACTCCTTGGAGCAGTACTTC.